This T cell receptor (beta chain) was captured by sequencing in a study of blood T cell repertoires in COVID-19. As for the study in general: COVID-19 samples collected from the United States, Italy and Spain covered acute and convalescent phases. Sample material is recorded as cDNA or gDNA derived from T cells, B-cell-depleted T cells, or PBMCs.

CDR1 is LGHDT, CDR2 YNNKEL, per germline (reference sequence). The ends lost 4 bases at V and 7 bases at J; junction bases unmatched: 7. The CDR3 has 15 residues. Source study methods: From reference gene primer amplification, estimates of nucleated cell counts were derived. Using immunoSEQ multiplex PCR, the repertoire was profiled, and TCRdb retains in-frame clones only, with some absent. V, J and clone size derive from that table, while D and trimming were established from the DNA sequence. The sample yields roughly 150,000 clones, about four fifths seen once. The receptor comes from a woman older than 75 with acute or convalescent COVID-19. The V gene is TRBV3-1 (or the pseudogene TRBV3-2), the J gene TRBJ1-6, with 7 bases fitting TRBD1. Sequenced input: peripheral blood. Written as DNA, the CDR3 is TGTGCCAGCAGCCTACCCCAGGGGGAGAATTCACCCCTCCACTTT. Protein product: CASSLPQGENSPLHF.